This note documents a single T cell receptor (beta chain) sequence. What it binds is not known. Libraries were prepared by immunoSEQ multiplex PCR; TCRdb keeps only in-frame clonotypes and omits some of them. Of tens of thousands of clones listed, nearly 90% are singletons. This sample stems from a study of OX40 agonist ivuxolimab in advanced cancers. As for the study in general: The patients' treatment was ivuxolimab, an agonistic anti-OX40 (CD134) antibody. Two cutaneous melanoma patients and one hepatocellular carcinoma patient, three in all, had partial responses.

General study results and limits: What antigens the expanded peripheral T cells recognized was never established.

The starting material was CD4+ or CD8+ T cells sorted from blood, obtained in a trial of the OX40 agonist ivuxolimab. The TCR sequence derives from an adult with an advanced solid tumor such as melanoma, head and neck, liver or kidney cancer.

The CDR3 here is CASSRTSGSRTGELFF. The DNA for the CDR3 is TGCGCCAGCAGCAGGACTAGCGGGAGTCGGACCGGGGAGCTGTTTTTT. The chain recombines TRBV5-1 with TRBJ2-2; 13 nucleotides align to TRBD2. The CDR3 runs 16 residues. Germline CDR1 reads SGHRS; CDR2 reads YFSETQ. J gave up 5 bases and V 4 bases, and 5 bases lay outside the gene matches.